The present T cell receptor (beta chain) was sequenced within a study of tumor and adjacent non-tumor tissue in lung cancer. A few counts support this clonotype. One junction end disagrees with the germline gene, perhaps due to a read error. In germline, CDR1 is MNHEY, CDR2 SVGAGI. The CDR3 has 12 residues. The library came from three nested PCR rounds adapted from ARM-PCR protocols. TCRdb re-called the multiplex PCR reads through MiXCR, storing one row per CDR3 protein. The sample lists 100,000 to 150,000 distinct CDR3 sequences, roughly 64% occurring once. No cell sorting was done before RNA was extracted from the tissue. Newly diagnosed lung cancer patients had thoracic surgery in China, August–November 2014, without prior chemotherapy.

Sequenced input: lung tumor tissue. The sequence was obtained from a man aged 30 to 45 with non-small cell lung cancer. The J gene is TRBJ2-5, the V gene TRBV6-5; D is perhaps TRBD2 (5 bases). CDR3 in DNA: TGTGCCAGCAGTTCCGGAGGCAGGACCCATTACTTC. Encoded protein: CASSSGGRTHYF.